These T cell receptor beta chains were read from a single sample in a study of PD-L1 blockade in urothelial cancer. Measured with immunoSEQ multiplex PCR; TCRdb has only the in-frame clones, and not every one. This table has roughly 130,000 clones, 65% to 85% appearing once. The sequenced sample was PBMCs, obtained around atezolizumab (anti-PD-L1) treatment. Every receptor here comes from a man aged 50-60 years with urothelial cancer. Each CDR3 is given with its conserved first and last residue.

CDR3aa	v_gene
CASSQGGATSGRAHNEQFF	TRBV4-1
CASSQDRIAGGPGELFF	TRBV4-2
CASSLRGEQPQHF	TRBV7-6
CASSPLSGENHEQYF	TRBV18
CASMPPGGRAFF	TRBV19
CASRPRLAAAYEQYF	TRBV2
CASSDTYSGTGAGNEQFF	TRBV28
CASSLGRFEAFF	TRBV5-6
CASSERRVGNEQFF	TRBV2
CASRGQSLGEQYF	TRBV7-9
CASSSNRAAYEQYF	TRBV7-2
CASSLGQVPYEQYF	TRBV7-9
CASNPPAGGPSYEQFF	TRBV2
CASSIVTGTGGVGQPQHF	TRBV19
CASSYSPAGFENGYTF	TRBV6-6